What follows are 26 T cell receptor beta chains derived from one specimen sequenced in a study of somatic mutations in cytotoxic T cells in rheumatoid arthritis (dated by TCRdb to 2016 to 2017). Library generation was performed with the immunoSEQ multiplex PCR assay. Not all clones reach the TCRdb copy of this immuneACCESS table, which keeps in-frame sequences only. Checked studies attribute under half of the gap to unresolved V genes and leave the rest unexplained. Recorded for this sample are approximately 3,300 clones; around 82% of them occurred a single time. The ten largest account for 13% of the sample. Sample: CD8+ T cells sorted from blood. The receptors derive from a woman aged 50 to 60 with rheumatoid arthritis.

The chain employs TRBV19 and TRBJ1-1; D perhaps matches TRBD1 (5 bases). CDR3 length equals 17 residues. V was pared by 1 base and J by 2 bases, with 17 bases between. Germline V gene sequence: CDR1 LNHDA, CDR2 SQIVND (reference sequence). The CDR3 region has the DNA TGTGCCAGTAGTATAGGAGAAATGGAAGGGGTAAACACTGAAGCTTTCTTT. Its protein is CASSIGEMEGVNTEAFF.

The CDR3 region has the DNA TGTGCCACCAGCAGAGATGAGTGGGAGAGCTCCTACAATGAGCAGTTCTTC. This sequence encodes CATSRDEWESSYNEQFF. The chain links TRBV15 to TRBJ2-1; possible D gene TRBD2, 5 bases. The CDR3 is 17 residues long. Trimming left V 0 bases short and J 0 bases short, with 12 bases between. The germline V gene encodes CDR1 LNHNV and CDR2 YYDKDF (reference sequence).

The chain joins TRBV27 to TRBJ2-7; TRBD2 agrees at 8 bases. With 2 bases clipped from V and 7 bases from J, the junction kept 7 bases outside the gene matches. CDR1 and CDR2 from the germline V gene are MNHEY and SMNVEV (reference sequence). The CDR3 has 14 residues. The chain's CDR3 is CASSLAGGFLEQYF. Here the CDR3 DNA reads TGTGCCAGCAGTTTAGCGGGAGGCTTTCTGGAGCAGTACTTC.

The gene calls are TRBV7-9 and TRBJ2-1; 8 bases are shared with TRBD2. The germline V gene has CDR1 SEHNR and CDR2 FQNEAQ (reference sequence). The CDR3 length is 18 residues. V dropped 1 base and J dropped 0; count of bases not matched to a gene: 8. CDR3 in DNA: TGTGCCAGCAGCTTAGTTGGTAGCGGGGTGAGCTCCTACAATGAGCAGTTCTTC. Translated, it gives CASSLVGSGVSSYNEQFF.

Points on this clone: Mismatch with germline at one junction end may stem from a read error. This chain joins TRBV27 and TRBJ1-2, with D tentatively TRBD1 (6 bases). Germline V gene sequence: CDR1 MNHEY, CDR2 SMNVEV (reference sequence). The CDR3 is made up of 15 amino acids. This chain's CDR3 is CASSLFRGANFGYTF. CDR3 DNA sequence: TGTGCCAGCAGTTTATTCAGGGGAGCCAACTTTGGCTACACCTTC.

Only one count was recorded for this clone. The CDR3 bases are TGTGCCAGCAGCCTCTCACCCCCGGGAATAACAGATACGCAGTATTTT. Translation gives CASSLSPPGITDTQYF. This chain links TRBV11-2 with TRBJ2-3; the D gene is possibly TRBD2 (5 bases). Germline assignment: CDR1 SGHAT and CDR2 FQNNGV. The germline V and J ends were trimmed by 5 bases and 3 bases, with 18 bases remaining between them. The CDR3 length is 16 residues.

Regarding this clone: At the DNA level, this CDR3 is encoded by other sequences in the same sample as well. V usage is TRBV9 and J usage is TRBJ2-7; possible D gene TRBD1, 5 bases. This CDR3 comprises 15 residues. Trimming removed 4 bases from V and 4 bases from J, with 18 bases in between. Germline values: CDR1 SGDLS, CDR2 YYNGEE. CDR3 amino acids: CASSPSDTQGYEQYF. CDR3 in DNA: TGTGCCAGCAGCCCGTCGGACACCCAAGGGTACGAGCAGTACTTC.

The V call is TRBV7-9, the J call TRBJ1-1, with 7 bases identical to TRBD1. Germline V lookup: CDR1 SEHNR, CDR2 FQNEAQ (reference sequence). V lost 5 bases, J lost 0 bases, and 6 bases stayed unmatched. The CDR3 has 15 residues. The CDR3 region is CASSASDRVNTEAFF. The CDR3 bases are TGTGCCAGCAGCGCATCTGACAGGGTGAACACTGAAGCTTTCTTT. Combining the CDR3 with reference TRBV7-9 and TRBJ1-1 gives the whole variable domain DTGVSQNPRHKITKRGQNVTFRCDPISEHNRLYWYRQTLGQGPEFLTYFQNEAQLEKSRLLSDRFSAERPKGSFSTLEIQRTEQGDSAMYLCASSASDRVNTEAFFGQGTRLTVV.

The gene calls are TRBV6-1 and TRBJ1-1; tentatively, D is TRBD1 (6 bases). Deletions cut 0 bases from V and 5 bases from J, with 7 bases between. The CDR3 has 13 amino acids. Germline lookup yields CDR1 MNHNS and CDR2 SASEGT. The CDR3 nucleotides are TGTGCCAGCAGTGAAGCCAGGGGTACTGAAGCTTTCTTT. Encoded protein: CASSEARGTEAFF.

This chain uses TRBV27 with TRBJ1-2; 7 bases are a match to TRBD1. Germline V gene sequence: CDR1 MNHEY, CDR2 SMNVEV (reference sequence). V dropped 4 bases and J dropped 3; count of bases not matched to a gene: 2. CDR3 length: 13 residues. Here the CDR3 DNA reads TGTGCCAGCAGTTATGGGACAGACTATGGCTACACCTTC. Encoded protein: CASSYGTDYGYTF.

The J gene is TRBJ2-1, the V gene TRBV30; 14 bases line up with TRBD2. CDR3 length equals 21 residues. With 3 bases clipped from V and 5 bases from J, the junction kept 21 bases outside the gene matches. From germline, CDR1 is GTSNPN and CDR2 SVGIG (reference sequence). The CDR3 coding sequence is TGTGCCTGGAGGTCCCAGGGACTAGCGGGAGCCCTTCTGTGTAGTAACAATGAGCAGTTCTTC. This gives the protein CAWRSQGLAGALLCSNNEQFF.

This chain links TRBV25-1 with TRBJ1-2; D remains ambiguous. This CDR3 has 12 residues. Trimming took off 2 bases at V and 4 bases at J, with 5 bases between the two ends. Looked up from germline, CDR1 is MGHDK and CDR2 is SYGVNS. The CDR3 nucleotides are TGTGCCAGCAGTGAAGAACTCTATGGCTACACCTTC. It yields the protein CASSEELYGYTF.

The gene calls are TRBV6-1 and TRBJ2-1, with D possibly being TRBD1 (5 bases). Trimming removed 6 bases at V and 7 bases at J, with 7 bases between. This CDR3 is 11 amino acids long. CDR1 is MNHNS and CDR2 is SASEGT in the germline V gene. The CDR3 sequence is CASSQGNEQFF. The CDR3 bases are TGTGCCAGCAGCCAGGGAAATGAGCAGTTCTTC.

V is TRBV5-6 and J is TRBJ2-7; possibly TRBD2 for D (5 bases). The ends were cut back, 0 bases at V and 3 bases at J, with 7 bases in the middle. CDR1 is SGHDT and CDR2 is YYEEEE in the germline V gene. CDR3 length: 13 amino acids. The CDR3 is CASSLGRDYEQYF. The CDR3 DNA sequence: TGTGCCAGCAGCTTGGGACGGGACTACGAGCAGTACTTC.

The chain couples TRBV7-9 to TRBJ1-1, with D uncertain. The CDR3 extends over 12 amino acids. Germline CDR1 and CDR2: SEHNR and FQNEAQ (reference sequence). V lost 1 base and J lost 7, with 7 bases in between. The CDR3 region has the DNA TGTGCCAGCAGCTTAGGGCAGGTTGAAGCTTTCTTT. It codes for CASSLGQVEAFF.

V is TRBV6-5 and J is TRBJ2-1; TRBD2 agrees at 10 bases. J lost 7 bases, V lost 8 bases, and 5 bases had no gene match. This CDR3 spans 13 amino acids. Germline-derived CDR1 and CDR2 are MNHEY and SVGAGI. DNA of the CDR3: TGTGCCAGCGGAACTAGCGGGGTAAATGAGCAGTTCTTC. Translated: CASGTSGVNEQFF.

The V call is TRBV7-6, the J call TRBJ1-5; 11 positions match TRBD1. CDR3 size: 15 residues. The J segment lost 7 bases and the V segment lost 1 base, leaving 3 bases of the junction unmatched. The germline V gene encodes CDR1 SGHVS and CDR2 FNYEAQ. The CDR3 DNA reads TGTGCCAGCAGCTTAGAAGGGACAGGGGGACAGCCCCAGCATTTT. It is translated as CASSLEGTGGQPQHF.

This clone occurred once. The chain combines TRBV28 with TRBJ2-7; a possible D gene is TRBD2 (6 bases). The germline gives CDR1 MDHEN, CDR2 SYDVKM. The CDR3 runs to 14 residues. V shed 8 bases and J shed 2 bases, with 16 bases lying between them. The DNA of the CDR3 is TGTGCCAGCGAGGAGGGAAGGGCAACCTACGAGCAGTACTTC. This gives the protein CASEEGRATYEQYF.

This clone has a single count. The V gene is TRBV28, the J gene TRBJ1-1, with 11 bases matching TRBD1. CDR1 and CDR2 (germline): MDHEN, SYDVKM. Trimming removed 3 bases from V and 2 bases from J; junction bases left unmatched: 11. The CDR3 spans 18 residues. CDR3 residues: CASSFDGQGAWSNTEAFF. Written as DNA, the CDR3 is TGTGCCAGCAGTTTCGACGGACAGGGGGCGTGGAGCAACACTGAAGCTTTCTTT.

The V and J genes are TRBV11-2 and TRBJ1-1; 7 nucleotides agree with TRBD1. This CDR3 comprises 16 residues. The V gene end was trimmed by 0 bases and the J gene end by 0 bases; junction bases not matched to a gene: 4. Germline V lookup: CDR1 SGHAT, CDR2 FQNNGV. The CDR3 loop reads CASSLDQGVMNTEAFF. CDR3 nucleotides: TGTGCCAGCAGCTTAGATCAGGGGGTCATGAACACTGAAGCTTTCTTT.

J is TRBJ2-7 and V is TRBV27; D remains unclear. V dropped 0 bases and J dropped 5 bases, with 8 bases sitting between them. The CDR3 is made up of 13 amino acids. The germline V gene has CDR1 MNHEY and CDR2 SMNVEV (reference sequence). For the CDR3, the DNA is TGTGCCAGCAGTTTATCGGTCAGGAACGAGCAGTACTTC. It encodes CASSLSVRNEQYF.

The V call is TRBV15, the J call TRBJ1-1, with D hard to call. Germline V gene data show CDR1 as LNHNV and CDR2 as YYDKDF (reference sequence). V dropped 0 bases and J dropped 0 bases, with 11 bases sitting between them. The CDR3 runs to 16 residues. The CDR3 sequence is CATSRDPGALNTEAFF. Written as DNA, the CDR3 is TGTGCCACCAGCAGAGATCCGGGTGCCCTGAACACTGAAGCTTTCTTT.

J is TRBJ1-1 and V is TRBV6-1, with D tentatively TRBD1 (6 bases). V lost 4 bases, J lost 1 base, and 10 bases lay in between. The CDR3 extends over 14 amino acids. The germline gives CDR1 MNHNS, CDR2 SASEGT. CDR3 coding DNA: TGTGCCAGCAGTGCAGGGACAACGAACACTGAAGCTTTCTTT. Amino acids: CASSAGTTNTEAFF.

This clone was recorded once. The chain combines TRBV6-5 with TRBJ2-1; 7 bases fit TRBD2. Unmatched junction bases numbered 9, after V lost 6 bases and J lost 4 bases. This CDR3 has 15 amino acids. The germline V gene has CDR1 MNHEY and CDR2 SVGAGI. CDR3 residues: CASSPGTTYYNEQFF. CDR3 bases: TGTGCCAGCAGCCCCGGGACTACCTATTACAATGAGCAGTTCTTC.

In DNA, the CDR3 is TGTGCCAGCAGCGGGACTAGCGGGAGTTCCCCAGATACGCAGTATTTT. Translating it yields CASSGTSGSSPDTQYF. The chain joins TRBV7-9 to TRBJ2-3; 14 bases align to TRBD2. The CDR3 has 16 amino acids. Germline loops: CDR1 SEHNR, CDR2 FQNEAQ (reference sequence). V gave up 5 bases and J gave up 4 bases; unmatched junction bases: 5.

This sequence joins TRBV4-1 and TRBJ2-1; 10 positions match TRBD2. J gave up 4 bases and V 0 bases, and 3 bases lay outside the gene matches. This CDR3 has 16 residues. Germline V gene lookup returns CDR1 MGHRA and CDR2 YSYEKL. The CDR3 sequence: CASSQEPGLAYNEQFF. The CDR3 DNA sequence: TGCGCCAGCAGCCAAGAACCGGGACTAGCGTACAATGAGCAGTTCTTC.